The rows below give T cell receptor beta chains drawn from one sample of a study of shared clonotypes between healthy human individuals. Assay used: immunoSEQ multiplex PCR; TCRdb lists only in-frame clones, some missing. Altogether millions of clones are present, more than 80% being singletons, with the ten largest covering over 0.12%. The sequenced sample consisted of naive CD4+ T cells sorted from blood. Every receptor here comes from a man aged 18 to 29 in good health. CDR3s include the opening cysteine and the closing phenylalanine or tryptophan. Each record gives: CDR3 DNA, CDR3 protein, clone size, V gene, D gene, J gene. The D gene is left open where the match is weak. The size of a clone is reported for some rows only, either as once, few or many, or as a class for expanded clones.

TGTGCCAGCAGTCGACAGGGGGCAAGCAATCAGCCCCAGCATTTT CASSRQGASNQPQHF - TRBV6-1 TRBD1 TRBJ1-5
TGTGCCAGCTCACCCGGGGGCGGCGCAGATACGCAGTATTTT CASSPGGGADTQYF - TRBV18 - TRBJ2-3
TGTGCCAGCAGCTTGGGGTCTGTTGGCGATACGCAGTATTTT CASSLGSVGDTQYF - TRBV7-2 - TRBJ2-3
TGCGCCAGCAGTCAGGATTACGGGACCCTAAGAGGCGAGCAGTACTTC CASSQDYGTLRGEQYF once TRBV5-1 - TRBJ2-7
TGTGCCCTAGGACTAGCGGCAAACTACGAGCAGTACTTC CALGLAANYEQYF - TRBV6-5 TRBD2 TRBJ2-7
TGTGCCAGCAGCCCCAGGAATCCCCCCAACAATGAGCAGTTCTTC CASSPRNPPNNEQFF - TRBV5-4 - TRBJ2-1
TGTGCCAGCAGCGTCCGACAGGGAGCAGTCGGAACTAATGAAAAACTGTTTTTT CASSVRQGAVGTNEKLFF - TRBV5-4 TRBD1 TRBJ1-4
TGTGCCAGCAGCGCCTACAAGGGGAGCTCCTACAATGAGCAGTTCTTC CASSAYKGSSYNEQFF - TRBV9 - TRBJ2-1
TGTGCCATCAGCATAACAGGGGTCACTGAAGCTTTCTTT CAISITGVTEAFF few TRBV10-3 TRBD1 TRBJ1-1
TGTGCCAGCAGCCTCTCCAGGGACGGCGAGCAGTACTTC CASSLSRDGEQYF - TRBV5-5 - TRBJ2-7
TGTGCCTGGAGTAGTCGGGGCAGGAATGAGCAGTTCTTC CAWSSRGRNEQFF - TRBV30 - TRBJ2-1
TGTGCCTGGAGAGGACAGGGGAATCAGCCCCAGCATTTT CAWRGQGNQPQHF - TRBV30 TRBD1 TRBJ1-5
TGCGCCAGCAGCTTGGATGCTAGCGGTCCGACCGGGGAGCTGTTTTTT CASSLDASGPTGELFF - TRBV5-1 TRBD2 TRBJ2-2
TGCGCCAGCAGTTGGAGCGGGGGCCTCGAGGATACGCAGTATTTT CASSWSGGLEDTQYF - TRBV5-1 TRBD2 TRBJ2-3
TGTGCCAGCAGTTACTCTCGGGGGGATGCTTTCTTT CASSYSRGDAFF few TRBV6-5 - TRBJ1-1
TGTGCCAGCAGCGCGGACAGGGGGCGGAATCTGGCAGATACGCAGTATTTT CASSADRGRNLADTQYF - TRBV9 TRBD1 TRBJ2-3
TGTGCCAGCAGCTTAGTAGGTCGGGGCCTACCCACAGATACGCAGTATTTT CASSLVGRGLPTDTQYF - TRBV11-2 - TRBJ2-3
TGTGCCAGCAGAACGAGGACAGTCTACGAGCAGTACTTC CASRTRTVYEQYF - TRBV6-1 - TRBJ2-7
TGTGCCAGCAGCCGACTAGCGGACCTCTACGAGCAGTACTTC CASSRLADLYEQYF - TRBV11-2 TRBD2 TRBJ2-7
TGTGCTAGCAGCTTAGATGCGTTTCTCGGGACCCAGTACTTC CASSLDAFLGTQYF - TRBV7-7 - TRBJ2-5
TGCGCCAGCAGCCAAGCAGGTCTACTCGGGTACAATGAGCAGTTCTTC CASSQAGLLGYNEQFF - TRBV4-1 - TRBJ2-1
TGTGCCAGCAGCTTTGGACAGGGGGGGACTGAAGCTTTCTTT CASSFGQGGTEAFF - TRBV7-8 TRBD1 TRBJ1-1
TGTGCCAGCAGTTTAAAAGGGGATACGCAGTATTTT CASSLKGDTQYF - TRBV28 - TRBJ2-3
TGTGCCAGCAGCTCCCAAGGGAGGGCCAGTGAGCAGTTCTTC CASSSQGRASEQFF - TRBV13 TRBD2 TRBJ2-1
TGTGCCAGCAGCGTAGCAGGGGGCGCGCTCAATGAGCAGTTCTTC CASSVAGGALNEQFF - TRBV9 TRBD1 TRBJ2-1
TGCGCCAGCAGCTTGGCACTAGAGCCTCAAGAGACCCAGTACTTC CASSLALEPQETQYF - TRBV5-1 - TRBJ2-5
TGTGCCAGCGGACAGGGATATACGCAGTATTTT CASGQGYTQYF - TRBV6-5 TRBD1 TRBJ2-3
TGTGCCAGCAGTCTACAAGCGGGGGGTTCCTACGAGCAGTACTTC CASSLQAGGSYEQYF - TRBV5-5 TRBD2 TRBJ2-7
TGTGCCAGCAGTTACTCCCGACGTTTTAGCTCCTACGAGCAGTACTTC CASSYSRRFSSYEQYF - TRBV6-6 - TRBJ2-7
TGTGCCAGCAGTTTATCTACAGGGGTATTCGACGAGCAGTACTTC CASSLSTGVFDEQYF - TRBV27 TRBD1 TRBJ2-7
TGTGCCAGCAGCTTGGGACAGTTCAATGAGCAGTTCTTC CASSLGQFNEQFF - TRBV11-1 TRBD1 TRBJ2-1